Detailed here is one TCR beta chain. The sample is drawn from a study of T cells in Graves' hyperthyroidism and ophthalmopathy. Unmatched junction bases numbered 4, after V lost 8 bases and J lost 0 bases. The germline V gene encodes CDR1 MGHDK and CDR2 SYGVNS. The CDR3 covers 15 residues. TCR beta CDR3 regions were amplified from RNA. In the first-round RT-PCR of the TCR CDR3, the HTBI primer set was used. TCRdb processed the multiplex PCR reads anew with MiXCR; each CDR3 protein has one entry. The repertoire consists of hundreds of thousands of distinct CDR3 sequences, with roughly 14% occurring once and the leading ten covering 13%.

The chain combines TRBV25-1 with TRBJ1-2; the match to TRBD1 covers 12 bases. Sequenced: blood. The sequence was obtained from a man in his late teens or twenties with Graves' ophthalmopathy. The CDR3 nucleotides read TGTGCCAGCCTGGGACAGGGGGCCGCTAACTATGGCTACACCTTC. Amino acids: CASLGQGAANYGYTF.